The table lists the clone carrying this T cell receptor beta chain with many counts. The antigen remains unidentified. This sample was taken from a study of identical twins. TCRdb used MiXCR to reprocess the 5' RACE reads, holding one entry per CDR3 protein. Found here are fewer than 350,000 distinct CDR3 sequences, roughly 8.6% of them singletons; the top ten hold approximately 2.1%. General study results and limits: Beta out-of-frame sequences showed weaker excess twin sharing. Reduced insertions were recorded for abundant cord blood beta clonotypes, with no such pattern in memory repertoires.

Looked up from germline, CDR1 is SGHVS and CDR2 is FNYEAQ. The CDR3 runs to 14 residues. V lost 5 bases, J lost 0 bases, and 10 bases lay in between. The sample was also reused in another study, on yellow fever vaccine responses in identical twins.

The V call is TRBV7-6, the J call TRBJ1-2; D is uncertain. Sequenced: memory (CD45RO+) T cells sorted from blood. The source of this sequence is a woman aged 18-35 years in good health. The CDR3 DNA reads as TGTGCCAGCAGCCCCGGCGGGGCTAACTATGGCTACACCTTC. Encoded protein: CASSPGGANYGYTF.